This is a list of T cell receptor beta chains from one sample in a study of blood T cell repertoires in COVID-19. Using immunoSEQ multiplex PCR, the repertoire was profiled, and TCRdb retains in-frame clones only, with some absent. The data show tens of thousands of clones, 83% seen once. Sequences were obtained from peripheral blood. The origin of the receptors is a man aged 50-59 years with COVID-19, enrolled during active disease. The CDR3 runs from the conserved cysteine through the conserved F or W. The order of the fields is CDR3 protein, CDR3 DNA, J gene, D gene, clone size, V gene. The D gene is left open where the match is weak. Clone size is not always given. Where it is, it says once, few, many or a class for expanded clones.

CDR3aa: CASSSSGQGNYGYTF
CDR3nt: TGTGCCAGCAGCTCCTCGGGACAGGGGAACTATGGCTACACCTTC
j_gene: TRBJ1-2
d_gene: TRBD1
abundance: -
v_gene: TRBV28

CDR3aa: CASSPSSRTGADKLPRTDTQYF
CDR3nt: TGTGCCAGCTCACCCTCTTCTAGGACGGGAGCCGATAAACTACCTCGCACAGATACGCAGTATTTT
j_gene: TRBJ2-3
d_gene: -
abundance: -
v_gene: TRBV18

CDR3aa: CASSGEYYGYTF
CDR3nt: TGTGCCAGCAGCGGGGAATACTATGGCTACACCTTC
j_gene: TRBJ1-2
d_gene: -
abundance: -
v_gene: TRBV28

CDR3aa: CASSVTGQGGEKLFF
CDR3nt: TGTGCCAGCAGCGTAACAGGCCAGGGGGGTGAAAAACTGTTTTTT
j_gene: TRBJ1-4
d_gene: TRBD1
abundance: -
v_gene: TRBV9

CDR3aa: CASSMTGGTGELFF
CDR3nt: TGTGCCAGTAGTATGACGGGAGGGACCGGGGAGCTGTTTTTT
j_gene: TRBJ2-2
d_gene: TRBD2
abundance: -
v_gene: TRBV19

CDR3aa: CASRRPGVGMNTEAFF
CDR3nt: TGTGCCAGCAGGCGTCCAGGGGTTGGGATGAACACTGAAGCTTTCTTT
j_gene: TRBJ1-1
d_gene: -
abundance: -
v_gene: TRBV5-8

CDR3aa: CASSQVKAGVNEQFF
CDR3nt: TGCGCCAGCAGCCAAGTAAAAGCGGGAGTCAATGAGCAGTTCTTC
j_gene: TRBJ2-1
d_gene: TRBD2
abundance: -
v_gene: TRBV4-1

CDR3aa: CASSFPGETQYF
CDR3nt: TGCGCCAGCAGCTTCCCGGGTGAGACCCAGTACTTC
j_gene: TRBJ2-5
d_gene: -
abundance: -
v_gene: TRBV5-1

CDR3aa: CATSEGTGKLQETQYF
CDR3nt: TGTGCCACCAGTGAGGGGACAGGGAAACTCCAAGAGACCCAGTACTTC
j_gene: TRBJ2-5
d_gene: TRBD1
abundance: -
v_gene: TRBV24-1

CDR3aa: CATSRAGGLYEQYF
CDR3nt: TGTGCCACCAGCAGAGCAGGGGGGCTCTACGAGCAGTACTTC
j_gene: TRBJ2-7
d_gene: -
abundance: -
v_gene: TRBV15

CDR3aa: CAYSQSQETQYF
CDR3nt: TGTGCCTACAGTCAATCCCAAGAGACCCAGTACTTC
j_gene: TRBJ2-5
d_gene: -
abundance: once
v_gene: TRBV30

CDR3aa: CASSPTTSYNEQFF
CDR3nt: TGTGCCAGCTCACCCACGACTAGCTACAATGAGCAGTTCTTC
j_gene: TRBJ2-1
d_gene: -
abundance: -
v_gene: TRBV18

CDR3aa: CASSPPTKGARRSNQPQHF
CDR3nt: TGTGCCAGCTCACCACCAACTAAAGGAGCCCGCCGTAGCAATCAGCCCCAGCATTTT
j_gene: TRBJ1-5
d_gene: -
abundance: once
v_gene: TRBV18

CDR3aa: CASDRLGYSNQPQHF
CDR3nt: TGTGCCAGCGACCGACTCGGGTATAGCAATCAGCCCCAGCATTTT
j_gene: TRBJ1-5
d_gene: -
abundance: few
v_gene: TRBV28

CDR3aa: CASSFRGDQPQHF
CDR3nt: TGTGCCAGCAGCTTCAGGGGTGACCAGCCCCAGCATTTT
j_gene: TRBJ1-5
d_gene: -
abundance: -
v_gene: TRBV7-9

CDR3aa: CAWSVPDRENQPQHF
CDR3nt: TGTGCCTGGAGTGTACCAGACAGGGAAAATCAGCCCCAGCATTTT
j_gene: TRBJ1-5
d_gene: TRBD1
abundance: -
v_gene: TRBV30

CDR3aa: CASSFSVSNSPLHF
CDR3nt: TGTGCCAGCAGTTTCTCCGTATCTAATTCACCCCTCCACTTT
j_gene: TRBJ1-6
d_gene: -
abundance: -
v_gene: TRBV28

CDR3aa: CASSETLGGSYNEQFF
CDR3nt: TGTGCCAGCAGTGAAACGTTAGGCGGCTCCTACAATGAGCAGTTCTTC
j_gene: TRBJ2-1
d_gene: -
abundance: -
v_gene: TRBV6-1

CDR3aa: CASSLGGTSTDTQYF
CDR3nt: TGCGCCAGCAGCTTGGGCGGGACTAGCACAGATACGCAGTATTTT
j_gene: TRBJ2-3
d_gene: -
abundance: -
v_gene: TRBV5-1

CDR3aa: CASSGLAANQETQYF
CDR3nt: TGTGCCAGCAGCGGACTAGCGGCCAACCAAGAGACCCAGTACTTC
j_gene: TRBJ2-5
d_gene: TRBD2
abundance: -
v_gene: TRBV5-5

CDR3aa: CASSDGQGANYGYTF
CDR3nt: TGTGCCAGCAGTGATGGACAGGGGGCAAACTATGGCTACACCTTC
j_gene: TRBJ1-2
d_gene: TRBD1
abundance: -
v_gene: TRBV28

CDR3aa: CASSRSGTSTDTQYF
CDR3nt: TGTGCCAGCAGCCGCAGCGGGACTAGCACAGATACGCAGTATTTT
j_gene: TRBJ2-3
d_gene: TRBD2
abundance: -
v_gene: TRBV7-6

CDR3aa: CASSLEHLRNEKLFF
CDR3nt: TGTGCCAGCAGTCTAGAACACCTTAGAAATGAAAAACTGTTTTTT
j_gene: TRBJ1-4
d_gene: -
abundance: -
v_gene: TRBV28

CDR3aa: CASSHPGVQETQYF
CDR3nt: TGTGCCAGCAGCCACCCGGGGGTCCAAGAGACCCAGTACTTC
j_gene: TRBJ2-5
d_gene: -
abundance: -
v_gene: TRBV25-1

CDR3aa: CASSLIRPGTSQYF
CDR3nt: TGTGCCAGCAGCTTGATTCGCCCCGGGACTTCGCAGTATTTT
j_gene: TRBJ2-3
d_gene: -
abundance: -
v_gene: TRBV5-5

CDR3aa: CASSGFLAGGADTQYF
CDR3nt: TGTGCCAGCAGCGGGTTCCTAGCGGGAGGTGCGGATACGCAGTATTTT
j_gene: TRBJ2-3
d_gene: TRBD2
abundance: -
v_gene: TRBV5-8

CDR3aa: CASSPRGQGWNSPLHF
CDR3nt: TGTGCCAGCTCACCACGGGGACAGGGGTGGAATTCACCCCTCCACTTT
j_gene: TRBJ1-6
d_gene: TRBD1
abundance: once
v_gene: TRBV18

CDR3aa: CASSSRPGMAQFF
CDR3nt: TGTGCCAGCAGCTCGCGACCGGGGATGGCGCAGTTCTTC
j_gene: TRBJ2-1
d_gene: -
abundance: -
v_gene: TRBV9

CDR3aa: CASLQVEEQYF
CDR3nt: TGTGCCAGCTTGCAGGTCGAGGAGCAGTACTTC
j_gene: TRBJ2-7
d_gene: -
abundance: -
v_gene: TRBV6-5

CDR3aa: CASSYRAGGQPQHF
CDR3nt: TGTGCCAGCAGTTACAGGGCCGGGGGACAGCCCCAGCATTTT
j_gene: TRBJ1-5
d_gene: -
abundance: -
v_gene: TRBV6-2/TRBV6-3

CDR3aa: CASNPEPTGAFF
CDR3nt: TGTGCCAGCAACCCTGAACCAACGGGTGCTTTCTTT
j_gene: TRBJ1-1
d_gene: -
abundance: few
v_gene: TRBV2

CDR3aa: CASSLRGRDGLANTGELFF
CDR3nt: TGCGCCAGCAGCTTGCGCGGCAGGGATGGACTAGCGAACACCGGGGAGCTGTTTTTT
j_gene: TRBJ2-2
d_gene: TRBD2
abundance: -
v_gene: TRBV5-1

CDR3aa: CASTRLAGTYNEQFF
CDR3nt: TGTGCCAGCACCCGACTAGCGGGAACCTACAATGAGCAGTTCTTC
j_gene: TRBJ2-1
d_gene: TRBD2
abundance: -
v_gene: TRBV4-2

CDR3aa: CASSPRQGRDTEAFF
CDR3nt: TGTGCCAGCTCACCACGACAGGGCCGCGACACTGAAGCTTTCTTT
j_gene: TRBJ1-1
d_gene: TRBD1
abundance: once
v_gene: TRBV18

CDR3aa: CASSTGGGIAKNIQYF
CDR3nt: TGTGCCAGCAGCACTGGGGGGGGCATAGCCAAAAACATTCAGTACTTC
j_gene: TRBJ2-4
d_gene: -
abundance: -
v_gene: TRBV9

CDR3aa: CASSSGTSGRFHEQFF
CDR3nt: TGTGCCAGCAGCTCCGGGACTAGCGGGAGGTTCCATGAGCAGTTCTTC
j_gene: TRBJ2-1
d_gene: TRBD2
abundance: -
v_gene: TRBV7-3

CDR3aa: CASSPSGRAQYF
CDR3nt: TGTGCCAGCAGTCCTAGCGGGAGGGCGCAGTATTTT
j_gene: TRBJ2-3
d_gene: TRBD2
abundance: few
v_gene: TRBV6-6

CDR3aa: CASSIGGGTYEQYF
CDR3nt: TGTGCCAGTAGTATCGGGGGAGGGACCTACGAGCAGTACTTC
j_gene: TRBJ2-7
d_gene: TRBD2
abundance: -
v_gene: TRBV19

CDR3aa: CASNRQGVSNTGELFF
CDR3nt: TGTGCCAGCAACCGACAGGGGGTTTCGAACACCGGGGAGCTGTTTTTT
j_gene: TRBJ2-2
d_gene: TRBD1
abundance: -
v_gene: TRBV6-6

CDR3aa: CSVPTGGTNTEAFF
CDR3nt: TGCAGCGTTCCGACCGGGGGGACGAACACTGAAGCTTTCTTT
j_gene: TRBJ1-1
d_gene: -
abundance: -
v_gene: TRBV29-1

CDR3aa: CASSRRTEETQYF
CDR3nt: TGTGCTAGCAGCCGTCGTACTGAAGAGACCCAGTACTTC
j_gene: TRBJ2-5
d_gene: -
abundance: -
v_gene: TRBV7-7

CDR3aa: CASSLAGTSGSGETQYF
CDR3nt: TGTGCCAGCAGCTTAGCGGGGACTAGCGGGAGTGGGGAGACCCAGTACTTC
j_gene: TRBJ2-5
d_gene: TRBD2
abundance: -
v_gene: TRBV7-8

CDR3aa: CAIRGLAEYNEQFF
CDR3nt: TGTGCCATCAGGGGACTAGCGGAATACAATGAGCAGTTCTTC
j_gene: TRBJ2-1
d_gene: TRBD2
abundance: once
v_gene: TRBV10-3

CDR3aa: CASSMRTNDYEQYF
CDR3nt: TGTGCCAGTAGTATGCGGACTAACGACTACGAGCAGTACTTC
j_gene: TRBJ2-7
d_gene: -
abundance: -
v_gene: TRBV19

CDR3aa: CASRSDRVPGNTIYF
CDR3nt: TGTGCCAGCAGGTCGGACAGGGTCCCTGGAAACACCATATATTTT
j_gene: TRBJ1-3
d_gene: TRBD1
abundance: -
v_gene: TRBV28

CDR3aa: CASRSSGYTDTQYF
CDR3nt: TGTGCCAGCAGGTCTAGCGGCTACACAGATACGCAGTATTTT
j_gene: TRBJ2-3
d_gene: TRBD2
abundance: -
v_gene: TRBV6-5

CDR3aa: CASSLTPDRGRDTQYF
CDR3nt: TGTGCCAGCAGCTTAACTCCGGACAGGGGGCGGGATACGCAGTATTTT
j_gene: TRBJ2-3
d_gene: TRBD1
abundance: -
v_gene: TRBV7-3

CDR3aa: CASSTTRQGTNEQFF
CDR3nt: TGTGCCAGCAGTACGACCCGACAGGGAACGAATGAGCAGTTCTTC
j_gene: TRBJ2-1
d_gene: TRBD1
abundance: -
v_gene: TRBV6-2/TRBV6-3

CDR3aa: CAWSGLREWEQYF
CDR3nt: TGTGCCTGGAGTGGATTACGGGAGTGGGAGCAGTACTTC
j_gene: TRBJ2-7
d_gene: -
abundance: -
v_gene: TRBV30

CDR3aa: CASSFLAGGYSNQPQHF
CDR3nt: TGTGCCAGCAGTTTTCTAGCCGGGGGGTATAGCAATCAGCCCCAGCATTTT
j_gene: TRBJ1-5
d_gene: -
abundance: few
v_gene: TRBV28

CDR3aa: CASYLTEGAGGSYEQYF
CDR3nt: TGTGCCAGCTACCTTACCGAGGGAGCCGGGGGTTCCTACGAGCAGTACTTC
j_gene: TRBJ2-7
d_gene: -
abundance: -
v_gene: TRBV21-1

CDR3aa: CASSNWSSGNTIYF
CDR3nt: TGTGCCAGTAGTAACTGGAGCTCTGGAAACACCATATATTTT
j_gene: TRBJ1-3
d_gene: -
abundance: -
v_gene: TRBV19

CDR3aa: CASSYRESGETQYF
CDR3nt: TGCGCCAGCAGCTACAGGGAGTCGGGGGAGACCCAGTACTTC
j_gene: TRBJ2-5
d_gene: -
abundance: -
v_gene: TRBV5-1

CDR3aa: CATSDPSGQGLSQETQYF
CDR3nt: TGTGCCACCAGTGACCCCTCCGGACAGGGTCTTAGCCAAGAGACCCAGTACTTC
j_gene: TRBJ2-5
d_gene: TRBD1
abundance: -
v_gene: TRBV24-1

CDR3aa: CASSQEGPRQIEAFF
CDR3nt: TGTGCCAGCAGCCAAGAGGGCCCCCGCCAAATTGAAGCTTTCTTT
j_gene: TRBJ1-1
d_gene: -
abundance: once
v_gene: TRBV3-1/TRBV3-2

CDR3aa: CASSEGEARGYTF
CDR3nt: TGCGCCAGCTCGGAAGGGGAGGCTCGGGGCTACACCTTC
j_gene: TRBJ1-2
d_gene: -
abundance: -
v_gene: TRBV5-1

CDR3aa: CASSTSGASTDTQYF
CDR3nt: TGCGCCAGTTCTACCAGCGGAGCTAGCACAGATACGCAGTATTTT
j_gene: TRBJ2-3
d_gene: -
abundance: -
v_gene: TRBV5-1

CDR3aa: CSARLDRSGYTF
CDR3nt: TGCAGCGCCCGACTCGACCGGAGTGGCTACACCTTC
j_gene: TRBJ1-2
d_gene: -
abundance: -
v_gene: TRBV29-1

CDR3aa: CASSPTGLDEQYF
CDR3nt: TGTGCCAGCAGTCCGACAGGACTGGACGAGCAGTACTTC
j_gene: TRBJ2-7
d_gene: -
abundance: -
v_gene: TRBV28